The subject of this entry is one T cell receptor (beta chain). The antigen is undetermined. This record belongs to a study of blood T cells in healthy people across ages. CDR3 length: 15 amino acids. Trimming took off 0 bases at V and 1 base at J, with 11 bases between the two ends. The germline CDR1 and CDR2 sequences are SGHRS and YFSETQ. Overall study findings and caveats: Investigators treated diversity estimates from one million T cells as underestimates. Changes seen in expanded clonotypes were possibly confounded by donor CMV status left unknown.

Primers used in a second PCR of about 7 to 12 cycles were a sample-barcoded 5' primer and a J-beta primer mix. TCRdb re-derived calls from the 5' RACE reads in MiXCR, one entry per CDR3 protein. The profile shows around 1.5 million distinct CDR3 sequences, around 39% of them singletons. J is TRBJ2-7 and V is TRBV5-1, with no clear D. This sequence originates from a woman younger than 35 in good health. The sequenced sample was blood. For the CDR3, the DNA is TGCGCCAGCAGCTTGGACGGTTCAGTATCCTACGAGCAGTACTTC. It encodes CASSLDGSVSYEQYF.